These T cell receptor beta chains were read from a single sample in a study of blood T cell repertoires in COVID-19. The protocol was immunoSEQ multiplex PCR, while the TCRdb copy is restricted to in-frame clones and leaves out a portion. Of around 250,000 clones in the sample, more than 75% were seen once. Sequencing used PBMCs or T cells enriched from blood (not recorded which). These receptors came from a woman between 50 and 59 years old who had recovered from COVID-19. The CDR3 runs from the conserved cysteine through the conserved F or W. A D gene is named only where the DNA matches it firmly. Only some rows state a clone size, as once, few, many or a class for expanded clones.

v_call	clone_size	j_call	d_call	cdr3_aa	cdr3_nt
TRBV5-1	-	TRBJ1-3	-	CASSLGQRENTIYF	TGCGCCAGCAGCTTGGGACAACGCGAAAACACCATATATTTT
TRBV2	-	TRBJ2-7	-	CASSRTHSYEQYF	TGTGCCAGCAGTAGGACTCACTCCTACGAGCAGTACTTC
TRBV27	-	TRBJ2-7	TRBD2	CASRGTTSYEQYF	TGTGCCAGCCGGGGGACTACGTCCTACGAGCAGTACTTC
TRBV6-2/TRBV6-3	-	TRBJ2-7	TRBD2	CASSYASGSNYEQYF	TGTGCCAGCAGTTACGCTAGCGGGAGCAACTACGAGCAGTACTTC
TRBV10-1	-	TRBJ2-7	TRBD1	CASSELTGAGTYEQYF	TGCGCCAGCAGTGAACTGACAGGGGCCGGGACCTACGAGCAGTACTTC
TRBV30	-	TRBJ1-5	-	CAWSTVQGNQPQHF	TGTGCCTGGAGCACGGTCCAAGGCAATCAGCCCCAGCATTTT
TRBV15	-	TRBJ2-7	TRBD1	CATSRGQGAHEQYF	TGTGCCACCAGCAGGGGTCAGGGGGCCCACGAGCAGTACTTC
TRBV5-4	-	TRBJ1-2	TRBD1	CASSSAGQYYGYTF	TGTGCCAGCAGCTCCGCGGGACAGTACTATGGCTACACCTTC
TRBV28	-	TRBJ1-2	-	CASSIGSGGYTF	TGTGCCAGCAGTATAGGAAGCGGCGGCTACACCTTC
TRBV6-5	-	TRBJ2-7	TRBD1	CASRRSQGAYEQYF	TGTGCCAGCAGAAGATCCCAGGGGGCCTACGAGCAGTACTTC
TRBV4-3	-	TRBJ2-1	TRBD2	CASSQDLEGSGSAYNEQFF	TGCGCCAGCAGCCAAGATCTCGAGGGTAGCGGGAGCGCCTACAATGAGCAGTTCTTC
TRBV27	-	TRBJ1-5	TRBD1	CASSSWDRGSNQPQHF	TGTGCCAGCAGTTCCTGGGACAGGGGAAGCAATCAGCCCCAGCATTTT
TRBV6-2/TRBV6-3	-	TRBJ1-1	-	CASSPTGMWPEAFF	TGTGCCAGCAGTCCAACAGGGATGTGGCCTGAAGCTTTCTTT
TRBV2	-	TRBJ1-1	TRBD1	CASRGDRENTEAFF	TGTGCCAGCAGGGGGGACAGGGAGAACACTGAAGCTTTCTTT
TRBV9	few	TRBJ2-1	TRBD2	CASSVGGLAGANEQFF	TGTGCCAGCAGCGTAGGTGGGCTAGCGGGAGCTAATGAGCAGTTCTTC
TRBV7-3	-	TRBJ2-3	TRBD2	CASSLIAGGLDTQYF	TGTGCCAGCAGCTTAATAGCGGGGGGGTTGGATACGCAGTATTTT
TRBV13	-	TRBJ2-1	TRBD2	CASAGTSGRGEQFF	TGTGCCAGCGCCGGGACTAGCGGTCGGGGGGAGCAGTTCTTC
TRBV5-4	-	TRBJ1-1	TRBD1	CASSPTGETEAFF	TGTGCCAGCAGCCCCACAGGGGAAACTGAAGCTTTCTTT
TRBV7-9	-	TRBJ2-2	TRBD2	CASSTGTSGNTGELFF	TGTGCCAGCAGCACCGGGACTAGCGGTAATACGGGGGAGCTGTTTTTT
TRBV6-5	-	TRBJ2-1	-	CASSYSLGVDNEQFF	TGTGCCAGCAGTTACTCCTTAGGGGTGGACAATGAGCAGTTCTTC
TRBV2	-	TRBJ1-3	-	CASSDNRGNTIYF	TGTGCCAGCAGTGACAACAGGGGAAACACCATATATTTT
TRBV5-4	-	TRBJ1-4	-	CASSLDRTAEKLFF	TGTGCCAGCAGCTTGGACAGAACGGCTGAAAAACTGTTTTTT
TRBV1	-	TRBJ2-5	-	CTSKSIAIETQYF	TGCACCAGCAAGAGTATAGCGATAGAGACCCAGTACTTC
TRBV5-1	-	TRBJ2-3	-	CASRNGIAASTDTQYF	TGCGCCAGCAGAAACGGAATAGCGGCTAGCACAGATACGCAGTATTTT
TRBV4-1	few	TRBJ1-1	-	CASSLQGVAEAFF	TGCGCCAGCAGCCTACAGGGAGTCGCTGAAGCTTTCTTT
TRBV29-1	-	TRBJ2-5	-	CSVVTSGETQYF	TGCAGCGTTGTTACTAGTGGAGAGACCCAGTACTTC
TRBV19	-	TRBJ1-5	-	CASSIRNANQPQHF	TGTGCCAGTAGTATCAGGAACGCCAATCAGCCCCAGCATTTT
TRBV14	-	TRBJ2-1	TRBD2	CASSPRLANEQFF	TGTGCCAGCAGCCCCCGACTAGCGAATGAGCAGTTCTTC
TRBV29-1	-	TRBJ1-1	TRBD1	CSVLRGRGTEAFF	TGCAGCGTCCTAAGGGGGCGAGGCACTGAAGCTTTCTTT
TRBV24-1	-	TRBJ2-1	TRBD2	CATSDSGGSTYNEQFF	TGTGCCACCAGTGATTCAGGCGGGAGTACCTACAATGAGCAGTTCTTC
TRBV18	-	TRBJ1-1	-	CASSPNGDTEAFF	TGTGCCAGCTCACCGAACGGGGACACTGAAGCTTTCTTT
TRBV19	-	TRBJ2-1	TRBD2	CASSIEALAGVFEQFF	TGTGCCAGTAGTATAGAGGCGCTAGCGGGAGTCTTTGAGCAGTTCTTC
TRBV5-1	-	TRBJ2-5	TRBD2	CASRPVGLAEINSTQYF	TGCGCCAGCCGGCCGGTCGGACTAGCGGAGATCAATTCGACCCAGTACTTC
TRBV29-1	-	TRBJ1-3	-	CSVEKGSGNTIYF	TGCAGCGTCGAGAAGGGGTCTGGAAACACCATATATTTT
TRBV9	-	TRBJ2-3	-	CASSVAGTDTQYF	TGTGCCAGCAGCGTAGCTGGCACAGATACGCAGTATTTT
TRBV30	many	TRBJ2-7	TRBD2	CASTAPRTSGIGEQYF	TGTGCCTCAACCGCCCCCCGGACTAGCGGGATTGGGGAGCAGTACTTC
TRBV28	-	TRBJ2-7	-	CASGEQRVPYEQYF	TGTGCCAGCGGGGAGCAGCGGGTTCCCTACGAGCAGTACTTC
TRBV10-3	-	TRBJ2-7	TRBD1	CAIRGQTVSYEQYF	TGTGCCATCAGGGGACAGACAGTCTCCTACGAGCAGTACTTC
TRBV6-2/TRBV6-3	once	TRBJ1-1	TRBD1	CASSYSRPGGRGDLMDTEAFF	TGTGCCAGCAGTTACTCGAGACCTGGGGGCAGGGGGGACCTTATGGACACTGAAGCTTTCTTT
TRBV28	-	TRBJ1-5	TRBD1	CASSLGQGRQPQHF	TGTGCCAGCAGTCTTGGACAGGGGAGGCAGCCCCAGCATTTT
TRBV5-4	-	TRBJ2-5	TRBD2	CASSLVREAQETQYF	TGTGCCAGCAGCTTGGTTCGGGAGGCCCAAGAGACCCAGTACTTC
TRBV4-3	-	TRBJ2-1	TRBD2	CASSQVGSGRVYNEQFF	TGCGCCAGCAGCCAAGTGGGTTCGGGGAGGGTGTACAATGAGCAGTTCTTC
TRBV5-4	once	TRBJ1-2	TRBD1	CASRALGTGGDPAAYTF	TGTGCCAGCAGAGCTTTGGGGACAGGGGGAGACCCGGCTGCCTACACCTTC
TRBV3-1/TRBV3-2	-	TRBJ1-4	TRBD1	CASSPGQGINEKLFF	TGTGCCAGCAGCCCCGGACAGGGTATAAATGAAAAACTGTTTTTT